This entry concerns a single TCR beta chain. Its antigen remains unidentified. The CDR3 sequence is 19 residues long. This record belongs to a study of cytomegalovirus exposure and HLA in healthy donors. Study-level findings and limits: Sequencing had likely introduced a cluster of highly shared sequence variants as an artifact. The study designated over 150 TCR beta chains cytomegalovirus-associated. When the data were analyzed later, several of the most significant clusters appeared to be linked to common viral pathogens. Within an earlier analysis, most TCR beta V segments proved productive either about 90% or about 30% of the time.

PCR involved 60 Vbeta and 13 Jbeta primers. TCRdb keeps only in-frame clones here, not all; method: immunoSEQ multiplex PCR. The data hold approximately 140,000 clones, with around 80% observed a single time. The sequence was obtained from a man in his forties in good health and CMV-seronegative. What was sequenced was PBMCs. The rearrangement joins TRBV21-1 to TRBJ2-2; the table's D call, TRBD2, was not checked against the DNA. TRBV21-1 represents a pseudogene. The CDR3 coding sequence is TGTGCCAGCAGCAACCCCGGACTAGCGGGAGATTGTGGTGCCGGGGAGCTGTTTTTT. Encoded protein: CASSNPGLAGDCGAGELFF.